What follows describes a single TCR beta chain. The antigen is not known. The sample is drawn from a study of blood T cells in healthy people across ages. Combining a sample-barcoded 5' primer with a J-beta primer mix, a second PCR ran for 7 to 11 cycles. Every molecule of cDNA carried a tag from a template-switch adaptor with 12 random nucleotides. TCRdb fed the 5' RACE reads into MiXCR, producing one record per CDR3 protein. This sample has hundreds of thousands of distinct CDR3 sequences, with around 36% found just once. V gave up 5 bases and J gave up 0 bases, with 11 bases separating them. CDR3 size: 14 residues. CDR1 is SNHLY and CDR2 is FYNNEI in the germline V gene. Study findings and constraints: CMV status of donors was unknown, possibly confounding expanded clonotype changes.

Sequences were obtained from blood. This chain uses TRBV2 with TRBJ2-7, with D tentatively TRBD2 (6 bases). The receptor was derived from a man younger than 35 in good health. The CDR3 DNA follows: TGTGCCAGCAGTAATGACGGGAGCTCCTACGAGCAGTACTTC. It codes for CASSNDGSSYEQYF.